The 2 T cell receptor beta chains reported below all come from one sample, sequenced in a study of blood T cell repertoires in COVID-19. Data came from immunoSEQ multiplex PCR; TCRdb stores just in-frame clones and leaves some out. The sample contains some 200,000 clones, approximately 86% of which appear only once. Sequenced: peripheral blood. All receptors derive from a man aged 70-80 years with acute or convalescent COVID-19.

The CDR3 protein is CASSRSGGGYEQYF. As DNA, the CDR3 is TGTGCCAGCAGTCGTAGCGGGGGGGGCTACGAGCAGTACTTC. The chain uses TRBV28 and TRBJ2-7; 11 bases map to TRBD2. The CDR3 spans 14 residues. J gave up 3 bases and V 5 bases, and 3 bases lay outside the gene matches. From germline, CDR1 is MDHEN and CDR2 SYDVKM.

The rearrangement uses TRBV6-5 and TRBJ1-1; the D gene is possibly TRBD1 (6 bases). The V and J ends lost 0 bases and 8 bases respectively, with 10 bases between them. The germline V gene encodes CDR1 MNHEY and CDR2 SVGAGI. The CDR3 consists of 13 residues. Here the CDR3 DNA reads TGTGCCAGCAGTTACTCGGATAGGGGGGAAGCTTTCTTT. It translates to CASSYSDRGEAFF.